The text below deals with one T cell receptor beta chain. This clonotype was counted once. No antigen is known for it. The germline gene is not matched at one end of the junction; a read error may be the cause. The sample belongs to a study of blood T cells in healthy people across ages (dated by TCRdb to between 2015 and 2016). Study-wide context: Template switching captured roughly one uniquely barcoded TCR beta cDNA molecule per two T cells in model experiments. Using deep sequencing normalized with unique cDNA molecular identifiers, the study measured how TCR beta repertoire diversity changes with age. Donors were grouped into four age groups: young (average approximately 15 years), middle-aged (approximately 41), aged (roughly 67) and long-lived (over 80). To avoid experimental bias, donors of different ages were distributed randomly across sequencing lanes. The study analyzed two additional independent replicas of 1 million unique cDNA reads from the same blood draw for two donors, one aged 18 to 29 and one aged 80 or older. The study at large found these results: Because donor CMV infection status was unknown, age-related changes in expanded clonotypes were potentially confounded. Compared with the aged group, more naive CD4+ T cells, fewer expanded clones and increased TCR diversity were shown by the long-lived group, suggesting age selection. As age increased, observed TCR beta diversity per million T cells dropped in a roughly linear way, and a significant reduction was already evident by age around 41. Estimates of total diversity based on one million sequenced T cells were considered lower bounds and underestimates. A strong correlation was found between observed TCR beta diversity and the percentage of naive T cells measured by flow cytometry. Since profiling was done on bulk unsorted PBMCs, naive and antigen-experienced compartments could not be conclusively compared.

The CDR3 runs 15 residues from the cysteine to the phenylalanine. The kept DNA is CDR3 alone, 45 bases in frame from the first base. Based on the germline V gene, the CDR1 and CDR2 sequences are ENHRY and SYGVKD. Library prep was done by 5' RACE. The sequencer listed for this sample is Illumina HiSeq 2500. A second PCR of roughly 6 to 11 cycles was performed with a sample-barcoded 5' primer and a J-beta primer mix. A template-switch 5' adaptor carrying 12 random nucleotides introduced a unique molecular identifier onto each TCR beta cDNA molecule. At least 3 million CDR3-containing paired-end reads were obtained from each sample. First-strand cDNA was synthesized from all RNA with the Mint cDNA synthesis kit, primed by a TRBC-specific oligonucleotide. After uracil-DNA glycosylase treatment, a first 18-cycle PCR used universal primers M1SS and BC2_uni_R on all cDNA. Processing in the source paper ran as follows. For normalization, 1 million high-quality reads, each with a distinct molecular identifier, were randomly selected from each sample. Instead of being binned into consensus sequences, reads that shared molecular identifiers were thrown out. MiTCR, set to a Q25 quality threshold and the strictest error-elimination algorithm, was used for CDR3 identification, clonotype clustering and error correction. A nonparametric unseen species model with Euler transformation was used to estimate lower-bound total TCR beta diversity. In-frame beta chains were kept once TCRdb had trimmed the public reads at Q25 with fastp and called clones with MiXCR. Each entry merges the rows of one CDR3 protein and shows their most common DNA and genes. For this entry, the V and J calls and clone size follow TCRdb and not the study's own pipeline. A total of hundreds of thousands of distinct CDR3 sequences appear in this sample, about 55% of them only once. About two fifths of the sample comes from the top ten.

Donors were 35 to 40 systemically healthy Caucasian individuals from Russia aged roughly 6 to 100 years. Each donor gave about 9.7 milliliters of peripheral blood, drawn into EDTA-treated Vacutainer tubes. Ficoll-Paque density-gradient centrifugation was used to isolate PBMCs, with at least 6.5 million per sample. Total RNA, at least 6 micrograms per sample, was extracted from PBMCs with Trizol reagent. The percentages of naive CD45RAhigh/CD27high T cells were determined by flow cytometry on a PBMC aliquot from every donor. The sample was blood. This clonotype was obtained from a man older than 75 in good health. Here the chain combines TRBV10-3 and TRBJ1-5; no D gene call is confident. The CDR3 reads as follows: CTISESVGPGQPQHF. The DNA reads as follows: TGTACCATCAGTGAGTCGGTTGGCCCAGGTCAGCCCCAGCATTTT.